One sample yielded the 25 T cell receptor beta chains listed below, sequenced in a study of blood T cell repertoires in COVID-19. Assay used: immunoSEQ multiplex PCR; TCRdb lists only in-frame clones, some missing. The sample yields 100,000 to 150,000 clones, about 82% seen once. Sequencing used peripheral blood. The receptors come from a human donor in a cohort sampled during active COVID-19.

The chain recombines TRBV6-2 or TRBV6-3 with TRBJ2-7, with TRBD2 as a possible D gene (6 bases). CDR1 is MNHEY and CDR2 is SVGEGT in the germline V gene. V lost 5 bases to trimming and J lost 6 bases, with 17 bases between them. The CDR3 has 14 residues. The CDR3: CASSRASEVREQYF. CDR3 coding DNA: TGTGCCAGCAGTAGGGCTAGCGAGGTCCGCGAGCAGTACTTC.

The V gene is TRBV3-1 (or the pseudogene TRBV3-2), the J gene TRBJ2-7; D call uncertain. From germline, CDR1 is LGHDT and CDR2 YNNKEL (reference sequence). This CDR3 is 15 amino acids long. V lost 4 bases to trimming and J lost 0 bases, with 13 bases between them. The CDR3 region is CASSRELLSSYEQYF. The DNA of the CDR3 is TGTGCCAGCAGCCGCGAGCTCCTAAGCTCCTACGAGCAGTACTTC.

This rearrangement joins TRBV5-5 to TRBJ1-4; D might be TRBD1 (5 bases). Trimming left V 4 bases short and J 4 bases short, with 17 bases between. This CDR3 spans 16 amino acids. In germline, CDR1 is SGHKS, CDR2 YYEKEE (reference sequence). CDR3 protein: CASSPSSGNYNEKLFF. The CDR3 DNA reads TGTGCCAGCAGCCCGTCCTCAGGGAACTATAATGAAAAACTGTTTTTT.

This CDR3 reads CASSRTGDNQPQHF. CDR3 DNA sequence: TGTGCCAGCAGCAGAACAGGGGACAATCAGCCCCAGCATTTT. V gene TRBV7-9 combines with J gene TRBJ1-5; 7 nucleotides agree with TRBD1. The trim removed 5 bases at V and 3 bases at J, leaving 4 bases unmatched. Germline CDR1 is SEHNR and CDR2 is FQNEAQ (reference sequence). The CDR3 totals 14 residues.

The count of this clone is one. V gene TRBV28 combines with J gene TRBJ2-3; 8 bases fit TRBD1. The germline V gene encodes CDR1 MDHEN and CDR2 SYDVKM. The CDR3 runs to 17 residues. The V and J ends lost 5 bases and 2 bases, in that order; junction bases with no gene match: 12. The CDR3 loop reads CASSPLPDRVATDTQYF. The DNA of the CDR3 is TGTGCCAGCAGTCCCCTCCCGGACAGGGTGGCCACAGATACGCAGTATTTT.

This sequence joins TRBV6-5 and TRBJ2-1, with 7 bases aligning to TRBD2. The V segment lost 0 bases and the J segment 5 bases; nucleotides outside the gene matches: 7. Per the germline V gene, CDR1 is MNHEY and CDR2 is SVGAGI. This CDR3 has 16 amino acids. Here the CDR3 DNA reads TGTGCCAGCAGTTACTCGGGGGGGAGACCCCACAATGAGCAGTTCTTC. It is translated as CASSYSGGRPHNEQFF.

The chain joins TRBV5-8 to TRBJ2-1; 7 nucleotides line up with TRBD2. V was clipped by 0 bases and J by 4 bases; unmatched bases: 4. Germline V gene data show CDR1 as SGHTS and CDR2 as YDEGEE. The CDR3 has 15 amino acids. CDR3 in amino acids: CASSLEGREYNEQFF. CDR3 nucleotides: TGTGCCAGCAGCTTGGAGGGGCGGGAGTACAATGAGCAGTTCTTC. Based on the CDR3 plus reference TRBV5-8 and TRBJ2-1, the full variable domain is EAGVTQSPTHLIKTRGQQATLRCSPISGHTSVYWYQQALGLGLQFLLWYDEGEERNRGNFPPRFSGRQFPNYSSELNVNALELEDSALYLCASSLEGREYNEQFFGPGTRLTVL.

The rearrangement uses TRBV7-6 and TRBJ1-1; a weak D match, TRBD1 (5 bases). Germline lookup yields CDR1 SGHVS and CDR2 FNYEAQ. V lost 3 bases to trimming and J lost 4 bases, with 18 bases between them. The CDR3 runs to 16 residues. CDR3 nucleotides: TGTGCCAGCAGCTTGATGGGTGGGGGGGTTGGCACTGAAGCTTTCTTT. Protein: CASSLMGGGVGTEAFF.

The chain recombines TRBV5-4 with TRBJ2-7, with 11 bases matching TRBD2. V was clipped by 1 base and J by 4 bases; unmatched bases: 7. Germline CDR1 SGHNT, CDR2 YYREEE (reference sequence). The CDR3 runs 16 residues. Written as DNA, the CDR3 is TGTGCCAGCAGCTTGACGCTAGCGGGAGGTTGGTACGAGCAGTACTTC. The encoded protein is CASSLTLAGGWYEQYF.

The CDR3 DNA sequence: TGTGCCAGCAGCTCAGGACAGGGGGCCTACGAGCAGTACTTC. Translation: CASSSGQGAYEQYF. The V gene is TRBV9, the J gene TRBJ2-7; TRBD1 matches at 10 bases. The CDR3 covers 14 residues. CDR1 SGDLS and CDR2 YYNGEE come from the germline V gene. Trimming removed 4 bases from V and 2 bases from J; junction bases left unmatched: 3.

In its sample, this clone was seen once. V and J are TRBV29-1 and TRBJ2-7; a possible D gene is TRBD2 (5 bases). Germline assignment: CDR1 SQVTM and CDR2 ANQGSEA. The CDR3 runs 14 residues. Trimming left V 6 bases short and J 6 bases short, with 21 bases between. CDR3 bases: TGCAGCGTGACGTCCGGGATAGCCGGTTCCGAGCAGTACTTC. Amino acids: CSVTSGIAGSEQYF.

The chain has TRBV29-1 and TRBJ1-2; no clear D gene. The CDR3 spans 13 residues. Germline V gene lookup returns CDR1 SQVTM and CDR2 ANQGSEA. V shed 2 bases and J shed 1 base, with 8 bases lying between them. CDR3 DNA: TGCAGCGTTGAACTAACTCATAACTATGGCTACACCTTC. Translation gives CSVELTHNYGYTF. Combining the CDR3 with reference TRBV29-1 and TRBJ1-2 gives the whole variable domain SAVISQKPSRDICQRGTSLTIQCQVDSQVTMMFWYRQQPGQSLTLIATANQGSEATYESGFVIDKFPISRPNLTFSTLTVSNMSPEDSSIYLCSVELTHNYGYTFGSGTRLTVV.

J is TRBJ2-7 and V is TRBV6-5; 7 bases are a match to TRBD2. The CDR3 length is 13 residues. In germline, CDR1 is MNHEY, CDR2 SVGAGI. V dropped 5 bases and J dropped 8; count of bases not matched to a gene: 9. Written as DNA, the CDR3 is TGTGCCAGCAGTCGGGAGACTAGCCGTCAGCAGTACTTC. This encodes CASSRETSRQQYF.

This rearrangement joins TRBV5-1 to TRBJ2-5; TRBD2 agrees at 12 bases. The CDR3 loop spans 18 amino acids. Germline V gives CDR1 SGHRS, CDR2 YFSETQ. The V segment lost 4 bases and the J segment 3 bases; nucleotides outside the gene matches: 13. The CDR3 DNA follows: TGCGCCAGCAGCATTCGACTAGCGGGAGCGCCGAGGAAAGAGACCCAGTACTTC. It translates to CASSIRLAGAPRKETQYF.

As to this clone: Different DNA sequences within this sample yield the same CDR3. CDR3 nucleotide sequence: TGTGCCAGCAGCCAGGGAGGGCGAGAGACCCAGTACTTC. Encoded protein: CASSQGGRETQYF. This rearrangement joins TRBV7-2 to TRBJ2-5; TRBD2 matches 7 bases. Per germline, CDR1 SGHTA and CDR2 FQGNSA. The V gene end was trimmed by 5 bases and the J gene end by 4 bases; junction bases not matched to a gene: 4. The CDR3 has 13 amino acids.

The chain is built from TRBV7-9 and TRBJ2-7; 10 bases line up with TRBD2. Germline V lookup: CDR1 SEHNR, CDR2 FQNEAQ (reference sequence). This CDR3 region has 14 residues. J lost 2 bases, V lost 6 bases, and 4 bases had no gene match. The CDR3 region is CASSRTSGTYEQYF. CDR3 DNA sequence: TGTGCCAGCAGTCGAACTAGCGGGACCTACGAGCAGTACTTC.

The rearrangement links TRBV9 to TRBJ1-4, with a possible D match to TRBD1 (5 bases). The V end was cut by 0 bases, the J end by 4 bases, with 10 bases between. Germline V gene lookup returns CDR1 SGDLS and CDR2 YYNGEE. CDR3 length: 15 residues. The CDR3 sequence is CASSVVGGINEKLFF. The CDR3, as DNA: TGTGCCAGCAGCGTAGTGGGGGGAATTAATGAAAAACTGTTTTTT.

The rearrangement uses TRBV5-8 and TRBJ2-5, with D tentatively TRBD1 (5 bases). Trimming took off 2 bases at V and 9 bases at J, with 17 bases between the two ends. In germline, CDR1 is SGHTS, CDR2 YDEGEE. This CDR3 is built from 14 residues. Written as DNA, the CDR3 is TGTGCCAGCAGCTTATGGCAGCCTCAAGGGGCCCAGTACTTC. Protein: CASSLWQPQGAQYF.

The CDR3 sequence: CASSPPVLAGGNEQFF. CDR3 DNA: TGTGCCAGCTCACCACCGGTCCTAGCGGGAGGCAATGAGCAGTTCTTC. The chain combines TRBV18 with TRBJ2-1, with 11 bases lining up with TRBD2. Germline CDR1 KGHSH, CDR2 LQKENI. J lost 6 bases, V lost 0 bases, and 4 bases had no gene match. This CDR3 is built from 16 residues.

The chain recombines TRBV6-2 or TRBV6-3 with TRBJ2-7; 7 nucleotides match TRBD1. CDR3 length: 15 residues. Trimming cost V 6 bases and J 4 bases; bases outside gene matches: 12. Germline CDR1 reads MNHEY; CDR2 reads SVGEGT. Written as DNA, the CDR3 is TGTGCCAGCAGCCCTAATATTCAACAGGGGTACGAGCAGTACTTC. The encoded protein is CASSPNIQQGYEQYF.

This sequence joins TRBV11-2 and TRBJ2-3, with 16 nucleotides matching TRBD2. The trim removed 5 bases at V and 8 bases at J, leaving 10 bases unmatched. The CDR3 extends over 17 amino acids. Germline V CDR1 and CDR2: SGHAT, FQNNGV. The DNA of the CDR3 is TGTGCCAGCAGCGATCCGGGACTAGCGGGAGGGCCCGGTACGCAGTATTTT. Translating gives CASSDPGLAGGPGTQYF.

The rearrangement links TRBV10-3 to TRBJ2-3; 10 nucleotides match TRBD1. CDR3 size: 16 residues. The germline gives CDR1 ENHRY, CDR2 SYGVKD. Trimming cost V 7 bases and J 4 bases; bases outside gene matches: 11. CDR3 in amino acids: CAIKSGQGIFSDTQYF. CDR3 nucleotide sequence: TGTGCCATCAAGTCGGGACAGGGGATATTTTCAGATACGCAGTATTTT.

The chain recombines TRBV10-3 with TRBJ2-7; maybe TRBD2 (6 bases). With 6 bases removed from V and 7 bases from J, the gap between germline ends came to 22 bases. Germline V CDR1 and CDR2: ENHRY, SYGVKD. The length of the CDR3 is 15 residues. The CDR3 nucleotides read TGTGCCATCAGCTCCGTCGGGAGTTCCCCTACTGAGCAGTACTTC. Encoded protein: CAISSVGSSPTEQYF.

V and J are TRBV18 and TRBJ1-4; no definite D call. Germline V gene lookup returns CDR1 KGHSH and CDR2 LQKENI. This CDR3 region has 16 residues. V gave up 1 base and J gave up 3 bases, with 12 bases separating them. CDR3 nucleotides: TGTGCCAGCTCACCACGGAATAGCGGCGCTAATGAAAAACTGTTTTTT. This translates into CASSPRNSGANEKLFF.

V usage is TRBV1 and J usage is TRBJ2-5; no check of the table's D call, TRBD2, against the DNA was made. TRBV1 constitutes a pseudogene. The CDR3 length is 12 residues. The CDR3: CTSSQAGETQYF. CDR3 nucleotides: TGCACCAGCAGCCAAGCGGGGGAGACCCAGTACTTC.